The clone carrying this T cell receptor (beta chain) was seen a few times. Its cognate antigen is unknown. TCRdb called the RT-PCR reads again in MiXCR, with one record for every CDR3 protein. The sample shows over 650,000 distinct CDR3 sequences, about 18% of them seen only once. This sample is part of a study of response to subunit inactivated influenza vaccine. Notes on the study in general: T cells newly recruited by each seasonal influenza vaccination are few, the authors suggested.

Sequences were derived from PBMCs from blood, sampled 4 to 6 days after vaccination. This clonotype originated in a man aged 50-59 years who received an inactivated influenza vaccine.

CDR3 sequence (DNA): TGTGCCAGCAGTGACAGGGTAGAGGGTGAGCAGTTCTTC. This codes for CASSDRVEGEQFF. The gene calls are TRBV6-4 and TRBJ2-1; possibly TRBD2 for D (5 bases). V lost 2 bases, J lost 9 bases, and 11 bases lay in between. The CDR3 runs 13 residues. CDR1 and CDR2 (germline): MRHNA, SNTAGT.